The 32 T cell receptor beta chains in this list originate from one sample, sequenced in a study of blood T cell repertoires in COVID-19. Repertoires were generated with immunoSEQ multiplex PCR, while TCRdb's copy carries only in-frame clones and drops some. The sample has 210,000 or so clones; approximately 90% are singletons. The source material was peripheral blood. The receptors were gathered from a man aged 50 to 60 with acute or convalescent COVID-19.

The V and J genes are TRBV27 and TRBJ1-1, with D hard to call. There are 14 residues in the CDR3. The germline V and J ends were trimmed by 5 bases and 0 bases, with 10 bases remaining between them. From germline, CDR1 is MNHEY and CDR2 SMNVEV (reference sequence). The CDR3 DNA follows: TGTGCCAGCAGTGACCCGGGATTGAACACTGAAGCTTTCTTT. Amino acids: CASSDPGLNTEAFF.

This chain's CDR3 is CASSFDRDSPLHF. CDR3 nucleotides: TGTGCCAGCAGCTTCGACAGAGATTCACCCCTCCACTTT. The rearrangement links TRBV7-8 to TRBJ1-6; tentatively, D is TRBD1 (5 bases). Deletions cut 3 bases from V and 8 bases from J, with 8 bases between. From germline, CDR1 is SGHVS and CDR2 FQNEAQ. This CDR3 has 13 amino acids.

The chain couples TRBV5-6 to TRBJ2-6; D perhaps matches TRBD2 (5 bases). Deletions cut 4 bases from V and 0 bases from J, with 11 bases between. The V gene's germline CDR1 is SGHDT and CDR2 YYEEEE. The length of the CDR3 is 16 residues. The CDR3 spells CASSPEGVSGANVLTF. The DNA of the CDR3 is TGTGCCAGCAGCCCTGAGGGCGTCTCTGGGGCCAACGTCCTGACTTTC.

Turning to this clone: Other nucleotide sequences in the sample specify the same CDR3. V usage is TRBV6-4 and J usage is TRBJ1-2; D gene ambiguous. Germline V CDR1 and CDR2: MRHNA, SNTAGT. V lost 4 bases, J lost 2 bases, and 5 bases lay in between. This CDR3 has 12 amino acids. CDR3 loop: CASSGRNYGYTF. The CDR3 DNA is TGTGCCAGCAGTGGCAGAAACTATGGCTACACCTTC.

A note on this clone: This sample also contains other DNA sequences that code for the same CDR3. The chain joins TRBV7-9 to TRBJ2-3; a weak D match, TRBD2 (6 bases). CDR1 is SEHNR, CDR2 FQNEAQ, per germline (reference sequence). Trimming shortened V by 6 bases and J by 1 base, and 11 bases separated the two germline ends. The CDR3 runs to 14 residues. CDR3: CASSSSGGTDTQYF. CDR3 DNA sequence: TGTGCCAGCAGTTCGTCGGGGGGCACAGATACGCAGTATTTT.

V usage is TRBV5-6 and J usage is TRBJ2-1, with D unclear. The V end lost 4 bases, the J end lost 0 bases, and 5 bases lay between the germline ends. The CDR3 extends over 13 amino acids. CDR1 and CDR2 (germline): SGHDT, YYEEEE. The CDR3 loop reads CASSPSSYNEQFF. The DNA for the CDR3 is TGTGCCAGCAGCCCCAGCTCCTACAATGAGCAGTTCTTC.

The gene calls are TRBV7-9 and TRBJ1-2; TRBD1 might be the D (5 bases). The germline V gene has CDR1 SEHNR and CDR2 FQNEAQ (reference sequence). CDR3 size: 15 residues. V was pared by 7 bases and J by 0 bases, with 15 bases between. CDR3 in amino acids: CASNLGGEANYGYTF. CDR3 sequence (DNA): TGTGCCAGCAACTTGGGAGGGGAAGCTAACTATGGCTACACCTTC.

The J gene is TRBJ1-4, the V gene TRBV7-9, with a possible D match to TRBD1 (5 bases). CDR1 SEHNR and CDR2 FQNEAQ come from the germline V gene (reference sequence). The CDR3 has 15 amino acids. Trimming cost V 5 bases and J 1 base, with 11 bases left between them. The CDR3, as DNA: TGTGCCAGCAGCCCCCGGGGGGAAACTAATGAAAAACTGTTTTTT. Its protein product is CASSPRGETNEKLFF.

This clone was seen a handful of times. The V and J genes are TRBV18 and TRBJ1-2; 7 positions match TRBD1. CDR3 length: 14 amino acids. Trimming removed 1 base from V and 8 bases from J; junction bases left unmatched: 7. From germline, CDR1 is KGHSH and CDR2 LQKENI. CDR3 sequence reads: CASSPLDREWGYTF. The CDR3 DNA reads TGTGCCAGCTCACCACTAGACAGGGAGTGGGGCTACACCTTC.

The CDR3 region is CASSMTHLNTGELFF. The CDR3 DNA follows: TGTGCCAGTAGTATGACACACCTGAACACCGGGGAGCTGTTTTTT. This sequence joins TRBV19 and TRBJ2-2; D is unresolved. Germline assignment: CDR1 LNHDA and CDR2 SQIVND (reference sequence). This CDR3 has 15 amino acids. V shed 3 bases and J shed 1 base, with 9 bases lying between them.

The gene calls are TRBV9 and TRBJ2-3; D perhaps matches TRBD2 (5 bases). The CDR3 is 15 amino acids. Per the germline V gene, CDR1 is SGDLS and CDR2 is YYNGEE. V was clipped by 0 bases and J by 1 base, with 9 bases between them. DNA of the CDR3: TGTGCCAGCAGCGTAGGGACGGAGGGCACAGATACGCAGTATTTT. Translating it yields CASSVGTEGTDTQYF.

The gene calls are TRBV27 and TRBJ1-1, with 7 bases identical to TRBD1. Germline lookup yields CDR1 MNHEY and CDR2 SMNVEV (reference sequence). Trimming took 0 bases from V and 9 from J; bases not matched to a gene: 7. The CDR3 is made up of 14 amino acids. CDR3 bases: TGTGCCAGCAGTTTATCGGGGGTAGGGGGCAAAGCTTTCTTT. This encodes CASSLSGVGGKAFF.

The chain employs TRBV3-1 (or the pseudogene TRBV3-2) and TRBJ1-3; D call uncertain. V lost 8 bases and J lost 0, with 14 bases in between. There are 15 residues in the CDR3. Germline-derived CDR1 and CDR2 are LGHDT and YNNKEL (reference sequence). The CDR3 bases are TGTGCCAGCCGTATGGCGGCGAGCTCTGGAAACACCATATATTTT. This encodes CASRMAASSGNTIYF.

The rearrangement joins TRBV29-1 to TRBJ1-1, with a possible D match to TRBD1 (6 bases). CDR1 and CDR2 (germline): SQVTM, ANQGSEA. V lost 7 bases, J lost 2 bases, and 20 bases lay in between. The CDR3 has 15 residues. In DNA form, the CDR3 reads TGCAGCGCAACTCTGGCGGGGGGCTTTAACACTGAAGCTTTCTTT. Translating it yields CSATLAGGFNTEAFF. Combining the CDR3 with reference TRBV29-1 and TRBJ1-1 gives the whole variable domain SAVISQKPSRDICQRGTSLTIQCQVDSQVTMMFWYRQQPGQSLTLIATANQGSEATYESGFVIDKFPISRPNLTFSTLTVSNMSPEDSSIYLCSATLAGGFNTEAFFGQGTRLTVV.

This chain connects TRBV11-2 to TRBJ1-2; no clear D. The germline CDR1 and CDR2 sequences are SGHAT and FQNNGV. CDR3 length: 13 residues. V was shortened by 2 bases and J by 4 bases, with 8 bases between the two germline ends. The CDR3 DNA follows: TGTGCCAGCAGCTTAATACAGTCCTATGGCTACACCTTC. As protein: CASSLIQSYGYTF.

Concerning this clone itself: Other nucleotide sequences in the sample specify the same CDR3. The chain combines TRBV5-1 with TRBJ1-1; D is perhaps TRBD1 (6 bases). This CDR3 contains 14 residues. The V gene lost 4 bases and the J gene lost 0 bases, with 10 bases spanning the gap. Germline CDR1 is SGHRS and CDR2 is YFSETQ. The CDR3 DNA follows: TGCGCCAGCAGCCCCGGACAGATGAACACTGAAGCTTTCTTT. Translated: CASSPGQMNTEAFF.

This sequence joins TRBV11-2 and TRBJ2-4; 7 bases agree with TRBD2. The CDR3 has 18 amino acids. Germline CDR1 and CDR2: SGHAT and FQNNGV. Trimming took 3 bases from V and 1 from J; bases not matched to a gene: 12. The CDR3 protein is CASSLGYGGVIAKNIQYF. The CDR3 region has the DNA TGTGCCAGCAGCTTGGGATATGGGGGGGTTATTGCCAAAAACATTCAGTACTTC.

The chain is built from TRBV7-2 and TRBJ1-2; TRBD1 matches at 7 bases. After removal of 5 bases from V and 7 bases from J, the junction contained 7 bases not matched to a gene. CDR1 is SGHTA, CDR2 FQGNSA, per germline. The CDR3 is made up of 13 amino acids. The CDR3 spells CASSPMDRRGYTF. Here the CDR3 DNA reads TGTGCCAGCAGCCCGATGGACAGGCGTGGCTACACCTTC. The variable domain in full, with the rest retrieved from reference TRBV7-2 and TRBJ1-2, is GAGVSQSPSNKVTEKGKDVELRCDPISGHTALYWYRQSLGQGLEFLIYFQGNSAPDKSGLPSDRFSAERTGGSVSTLTIQRTQQEDSAVYLCASSPMDRRGYTFGSGTRLTVV.

The CDR3 loop is CASSSSGGNTGELFF. CDR3 sequence (DNA): TGTGCCAGCAGCTCAAGCGGGGGAAACACCGGGGAGCTGTTTTTT. The chain has TRBV14 and TRBJ2-2, with 8 bases matching TRBD2. Germline V CDR1 and CDR2: SGHDN, FVKESK. The CDR3 has 15 amino acids. V was pared by 5 bases and J by 2 bases, with 4 bases of the junction left unmatched.

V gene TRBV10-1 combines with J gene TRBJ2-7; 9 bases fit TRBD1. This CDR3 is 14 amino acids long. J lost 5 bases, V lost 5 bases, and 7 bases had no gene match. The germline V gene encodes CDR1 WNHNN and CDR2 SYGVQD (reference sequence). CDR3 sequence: CASSPGQGSHEQYF. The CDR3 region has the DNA TGCGCCAGCAGTCCGGGACAGGGATCCCACGAGCAGTACTTC.

CDR3: CASRREGRNTEAFF. The CDR3, as DNA: TGTGCCAGCAGACGCGAAGGGAGGAACACTGAAGCTTTCTTT. The rearrangement joins TRBV7-3 to TRBJ1-1, with D hard to call. Germline V lookup: CDR1 SGHTA, CDR2 FQGTGA. V lost 6 bases to trimming and J lost 1 base, with 12 bases between them. The CDR3 loop spans 14 amino acids.

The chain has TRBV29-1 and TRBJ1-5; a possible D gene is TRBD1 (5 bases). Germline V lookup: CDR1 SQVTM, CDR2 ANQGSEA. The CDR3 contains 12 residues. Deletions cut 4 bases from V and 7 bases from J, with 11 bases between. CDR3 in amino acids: CSVVGQGQPQHF. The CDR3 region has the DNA TGCAGCGTTGTTGGGCAGGGCCAGCCCCAGCATTTT.

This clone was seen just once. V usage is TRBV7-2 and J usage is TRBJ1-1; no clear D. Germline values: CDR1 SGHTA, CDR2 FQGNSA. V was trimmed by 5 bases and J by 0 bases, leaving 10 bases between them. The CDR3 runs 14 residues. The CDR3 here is CASSLTQVNTEAFF. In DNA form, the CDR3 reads TGTGCCAGCAGCCTCACTCAGGTGAACACTGAAGCTTTCTTT.

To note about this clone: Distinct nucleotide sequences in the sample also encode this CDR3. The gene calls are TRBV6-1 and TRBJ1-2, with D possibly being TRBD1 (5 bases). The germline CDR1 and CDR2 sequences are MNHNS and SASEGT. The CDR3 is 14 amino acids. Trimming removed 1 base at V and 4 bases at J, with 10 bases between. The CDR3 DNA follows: TGTGCCAGCAGTGAAGGTGGCACAGGCTATGGCTACACCTTC. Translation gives CASSEGGTGYGYTF.

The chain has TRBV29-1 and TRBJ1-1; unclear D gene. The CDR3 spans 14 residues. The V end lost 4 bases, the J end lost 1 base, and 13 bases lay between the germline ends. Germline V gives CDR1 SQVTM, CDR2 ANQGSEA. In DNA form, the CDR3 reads TGCAGCGTTGTATCAGGCGCAAGGAACACTGAAGCTTTCTTT. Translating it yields CSVVSGARNTEAFF. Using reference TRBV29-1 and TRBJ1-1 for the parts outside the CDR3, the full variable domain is SAVISQKPSRDICQRGTSLTIQCQVDSQVTMMFWYRQQPGQSLTLIATANQGSEATYESGFVIDKFPISRPNLTFSTLTVSNMSPEDSSIYLCSVVSGARNTEAFFGQGTRLTVV.

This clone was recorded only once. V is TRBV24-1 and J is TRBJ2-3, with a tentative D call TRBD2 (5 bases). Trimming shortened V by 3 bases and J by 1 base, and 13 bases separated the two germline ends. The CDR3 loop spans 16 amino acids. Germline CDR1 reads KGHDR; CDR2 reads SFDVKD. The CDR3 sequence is CATSDAGKGGTDTQYF. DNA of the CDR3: TGTGCCACCAGTGATGCCGGGAAAGGTGGCACAGATACGCAGTATTTT.

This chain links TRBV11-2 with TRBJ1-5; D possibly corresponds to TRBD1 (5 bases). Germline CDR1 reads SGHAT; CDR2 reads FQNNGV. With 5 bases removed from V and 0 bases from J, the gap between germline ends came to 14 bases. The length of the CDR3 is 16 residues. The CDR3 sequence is CASSPTTAYSNQPQHF. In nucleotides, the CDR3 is TGTGCCAGCAGCCCCACGACAGCATATAGCAATCAGCCCCAGCATTTT.

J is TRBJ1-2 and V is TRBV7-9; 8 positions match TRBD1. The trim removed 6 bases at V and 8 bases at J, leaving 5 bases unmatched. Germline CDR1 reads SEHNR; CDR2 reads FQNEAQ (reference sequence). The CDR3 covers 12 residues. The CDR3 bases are TGTGCCAGCAGTACAGGGGGAGTAGGCTACACCTTC. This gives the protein CASSTGGVGYTF.

The CDR3 coding sequence is TGTGCCACCAGCAGAGGGACAGGGAGGGTCACTGAAGCTTTCTTT. Protein sequence: CATSRGTGRVTEAFF. V usage is TRBV15 and J usage is TRBJ1-1; 8 nucleotides align to TRBD1. The V and J ends lost 1 base and 4 bases, in that order; junction bases with no gene match: 5. The CDR3 extends over 15 amino acids. Germline V lookup: CDR1 LNHNV, CDR2 YYDKDF (reference sequence).

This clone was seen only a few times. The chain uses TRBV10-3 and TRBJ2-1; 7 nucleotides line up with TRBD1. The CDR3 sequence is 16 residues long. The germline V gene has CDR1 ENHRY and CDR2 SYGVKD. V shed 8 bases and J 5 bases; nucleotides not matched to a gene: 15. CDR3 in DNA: TGTGCCATCGGTGGAAGGGGGCTACGTTCGAACAATGAGCAGTTCTTC. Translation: CAIGGRGLRSNNEQFF.

Here the CDR3 DNA reads TGTGCCAGCAGCCTACAACAGGGGGCCGAAAGGGTGACACCCCTCCACTTT. It codes for CASSLQQGAERVTPLHF. The rearrangement uses TRBV3-1 (or the pseudogene TRBV3-2) and TRBJ1-6; 9 bases are shared with TRBD1. Germline CDR1 and CDR2: LGHDT and YNNKEL (reference sequence). The CDR3 length is 17 residues. The trim removed 4 bases at V and 11 bases at J, leaving 15 bases unmatched.

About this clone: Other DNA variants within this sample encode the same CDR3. This CDR3 reads CASSRGPQETQYF. The CDR3 DNA follows: TGCGCCAGCAGCCGCGGGCCCCAAGAGACCCAGTACTTC. V and J are TRBV4-1 and TRBJ2-5, with a tentative D call TRBD2 (5 bases). The CDR3 loop spans 13 amino acids. V was trimmed by 4 bases and J by 1 base, leaving 7 bases between them. Looked up from germline, CDR1 is MGHRA and CDR2 is YSYEKL.